Each of the 8 T cell receptor beta chains below was sequenced from the same sample in a study of blood T cell repertoires in COVID-19 (dated by TCRdb to the early 2020s). The receptor library was made with the immunoSEQ multiplex PCR assay. The immuneACCESS repertoire file appears here via TCRdb, limited to in-frame rearrangements. These files lack a portion of the clones; in checked studies, under half of the deficit traces to unresolved V genes, and the cause of the others is not known. The sample table contains some 23,000 clones; only one count was recorded for roughly 80% of them. The top ten clones comprise approximately 60% of the sample. The sequencing input was peripheral blood. The receptors originated from an elderly woman with acute or convalescent COVID-19.

The V gene is TRBV7-2, the J gene TRBJ1-1, with D perhaps TRBD1 (5 bases). The CDR3 totals 14 residues. Germline assignment: CDR1 SGHTA and CDR2 FQGNSA. Trimming stripped 5 bases from V and 4 bases from J, with 14 bases between. CDR3 amino acids: CASSPLTVATEAFF. The CDR3 DNA follows: TGTGCCAGCAGCCCCCTGACAGTGGCCACTGAAGCTTTCTTT.

The chain joins TRBV5-1 to TRBJ2-7; D is ambiguous. The germline gives CDR1 SGHRS, CDR2 YFSETQ. V was clipped by 1 base and J by 5 bases, with 13 bases between them. This CDR3 region has 14 residues. CDR3 in DNA: TGCGCCAGCAGCTTGAATCTACTGGGCGACGAGCAGTACTTC. Translating gives CASSLNLLGDEQYF.

V usage is TRBV20-1 and J usage is TRBJ2-3; a possible D gene is TRBD2 (6 bases). The CDR3 runs 13 residues. Germline CDR1 reads DFQATT; CDR2 reads SNEGSKA (reference sequence). V shed 3 bases and J shed 1 base, with 8 bases lying between them. CDR3 sequence reads: CSASPGGTDTQYF. Here the CDR3 DNA reads TGCAGTGCTAGTCCGGGGGGCACAGATACGCAGTATTTT.

V usage is TRBV9 and J usage is TRBJ2-1; TRBD2 matches 8 bases. The CDR3 has 14 amino acids. Unmatched junction bases numbered 6, after V lost 4 bases and J lost 6 bases. In germline, CDR1 is SGDLS, CDR2 YYNGEE. CDR3 coding DNA: TGTGCCAGCAGCAGAAGCGGGAGAAGCAATGAGCAGTTCTTC. Encoded protein: CASSRSGRSNEQFF. The whole variable domain, filled in from reference TRBV9 and TRBJ2-1, reads DSGVTQTPKHLITATGQRVTLRCSPRSGDLSVYWYQQSLDQGLQFLIQYYNGEERAKGNILERFSAQQFPDLHSELNLSSLELGDSALYFCASSRSGRSNEQFFGPGTRLTVL.

This chain uses TRBV2 with TRBJ1-1, with TRBD1 as a possible D gene (5 bases). The CDR3 runs 14 residues. Germline CDR1 SNHLY, CDR2 FYNNEI. Trimming left V 4 bases short and J 5 bases short, with 14 bases between. CDR3 sequence reads: CASSARGGGTEAFF. The CDR3 nucleotides are TGTGCCAGCAGTGCAAGGGGTGGGGGGACTGAAGCTTTCTTT.

This clone was seen a few times. The rearrangement uses TRBV5-1 and TRBJ1-6; D not resolved. The CDR3 loop spans 14 amino acids. Between the trimmed V and J ends, which lost 7 bases and 7 bases, there was a span of 15 bases. Germline assignment: CDR1 SGHRS and CDR2 YFSETQ. CDR3 nucleotides: TGCGCCAGCCGCACAGTGCTGAGCAATTCACCCCTCCACTTT. Translated, it gives CASRTVLSNSPLHF.

The V gene is TRBV7-3, the J gene TRBJ2-1, with a possible D match to TRBD2 (6 bases). The CDR3 contains 15 residues. Germline lookup yields CDR1 SGHTA and CDR2 FQGTGA. Trimming removed 2 bases at V and 5 bases at J, with 13 bases between. CDR3 sequence: CASSLGGGTHNEQFF. The CDR3 DNA is TGTGCCAGCAGCTTAGGTGGCGGGACTCACAATGAGCAGTTCTTC.

The chain links TRBV2 to TRBJ2-3; no clear D. This CDR3 is built from 14 residues. The germline CDR1 and CDR2 sequences are SNHLY and FYNNEI. Trimming shortened V by 11 bases and J by 0 bases, and 15 bases separated the two germline ends. CDR3: CAGRGRVSTDTQYF. CDR3 DNA: TGTGCCGGCCGAGGCCGTGTCAGCACAGATACGCAGTATTTT.